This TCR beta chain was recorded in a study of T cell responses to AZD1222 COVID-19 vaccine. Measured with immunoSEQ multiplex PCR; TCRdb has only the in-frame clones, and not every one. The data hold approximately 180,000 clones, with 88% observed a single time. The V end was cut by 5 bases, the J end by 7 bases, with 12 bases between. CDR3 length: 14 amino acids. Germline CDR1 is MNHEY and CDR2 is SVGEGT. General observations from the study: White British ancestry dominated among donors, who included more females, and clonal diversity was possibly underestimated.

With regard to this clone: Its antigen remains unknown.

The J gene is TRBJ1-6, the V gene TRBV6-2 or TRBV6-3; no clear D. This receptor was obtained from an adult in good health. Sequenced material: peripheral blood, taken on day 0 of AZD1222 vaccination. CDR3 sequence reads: CASSTGPSNSPLHF. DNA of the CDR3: TGTGCCAGCAGTACCGGGCCCTCCAATTCACCCCTCCACTTT.